This T cell receptor beta chain is from a study of blood T cell repertoires in COVID-19. The age range of participants was about 18 to 90 years, with residence in about two dozen US areas. Allocation to cohorts depended on clinical history reported by the participants. V was trimmed by 6 bases and J by 7 bases, leaving 12 bases between them. The CDR3 runs to 13 residues. Germline V gene lookup returns CDR1 MRHNA and CDR2 SNTAGT. In the original workflow: The assay estimated nucleated cells by amplifying reference gene primers. Sequenced by immunoSEQ multiplex PCR; TCRdb stores in-frame clones only, minus some. The V and J calls and clone size come from that table; D and trimming were worked out from the DNA. The sample holds about 260,000 clones, about 86% seen once.

The TCR originated in a man aged 25 to 40 with acute COVID-19. Sample: PBMCs or T cells enriched from blood (not recorded which). This sequence joins TRBV6-4 and TRBJ2-2; TRBD1 might be the D (6 bases). The CDR3 DNA sequence: TGTGCCAGCAGCCCTCCGGGACACGGGGAGCTGTTTTTT. It specifies CASSPPGHGELFF.